This T cell receptor (beta chain) originates from a study of Ad26.COV2.S vaccination and SARS-CoV-2 variants. Overall study: Intramuscular Ad26.COV2.S at 5x10^10 or 1x10^11 viral particles. Findings of the study overall: Non-spike TCR breadth was similar in vaccine and placebo recipients. The analyses of TCR breadth and depth may have understated the size of total T cell responses.

Points on this clone: The target antigen is unknown.

TCRdb keeps only in-frame clones here, not all; method: immunoSEQ multiplex PCR. The sample has about 420,000 clones; 88% are singletons. Treatment: some 20 received Ad26.COV2.S at low or high dose, single or two shots; a few received placebo; per-sample allocation not given. Samples came from day 63 after the first vaccine or placebo injection. Wuhan-strain SARS-CoV-2 spike was expressed by the Ad26 vector that made up the vaccine. The length of the CDR3 is 21 residues. Trimming removed 0 bases at V and 0 bases at J, with 27 bases between. Germline V lookup: CDR1 MRHNA, CDR2 SNTAGT. The chain is built from TRBV6-4 and TRBJ2-7; D might be TRBD2 (5 bases). Sequences were derived from peripheral blood, sampled in a trial of Ad26.COV2.S vaccine versus placebo. This receptor was taken from a person aged 18-60 years who received the Ad26.COV2.S COVID-19 vaccine or a placebo. CDR3 bases: TGTGCCAGCAGTGACTCGACCTGGTTGGTCACGGGGAGTGATGTCTCCTACGAGCAGTACTTC. It specifies CASSDSTWLVTGSDVSYEQYF.